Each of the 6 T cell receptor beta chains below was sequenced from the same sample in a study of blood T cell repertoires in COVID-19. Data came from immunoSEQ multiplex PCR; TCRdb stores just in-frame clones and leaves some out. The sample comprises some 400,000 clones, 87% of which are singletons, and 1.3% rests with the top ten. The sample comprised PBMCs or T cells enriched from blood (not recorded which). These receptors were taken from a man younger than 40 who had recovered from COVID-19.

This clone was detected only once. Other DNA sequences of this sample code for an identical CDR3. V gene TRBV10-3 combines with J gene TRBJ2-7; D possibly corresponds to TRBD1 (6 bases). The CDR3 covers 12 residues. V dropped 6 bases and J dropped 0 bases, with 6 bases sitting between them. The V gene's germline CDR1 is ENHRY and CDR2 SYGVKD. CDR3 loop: CAIRDSSYEQYF. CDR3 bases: TGTGCCATCAGGGACAGCTCCTACGAGCAGTACTTC.

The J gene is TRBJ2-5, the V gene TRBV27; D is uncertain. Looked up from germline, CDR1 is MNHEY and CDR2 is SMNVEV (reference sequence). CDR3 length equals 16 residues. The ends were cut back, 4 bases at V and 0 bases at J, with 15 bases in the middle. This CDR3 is CASSYGRQTYQETQYF. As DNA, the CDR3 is TGTGCCAGCAGTTACGGCAGGCAGACGTACCAAGAGACCCAGTACTTC.

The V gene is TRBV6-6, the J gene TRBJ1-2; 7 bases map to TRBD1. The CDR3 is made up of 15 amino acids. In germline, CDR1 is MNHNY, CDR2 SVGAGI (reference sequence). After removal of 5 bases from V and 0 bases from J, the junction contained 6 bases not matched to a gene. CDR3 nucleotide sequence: TGTGCCAGCAGTACCTCAGGGACAGCTAACTATGGCTACACCTTC. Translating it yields CASSTSGTANYGYTF.

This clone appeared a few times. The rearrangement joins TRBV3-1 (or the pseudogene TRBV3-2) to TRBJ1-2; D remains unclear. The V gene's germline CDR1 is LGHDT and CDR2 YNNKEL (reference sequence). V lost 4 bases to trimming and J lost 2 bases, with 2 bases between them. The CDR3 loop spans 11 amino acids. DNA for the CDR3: TGTGCCAGCAGCCTAAACTATGGCTACACCTTC. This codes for CASSLNYGYTF.

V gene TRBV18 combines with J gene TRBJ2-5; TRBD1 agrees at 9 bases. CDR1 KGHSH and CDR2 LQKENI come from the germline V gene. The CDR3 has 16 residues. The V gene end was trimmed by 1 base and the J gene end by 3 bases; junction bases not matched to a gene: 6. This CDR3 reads CASSPLGTGPKETQYF. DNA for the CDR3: TGTGCCAGCTCACCACTAGGGACAGGGCCGAAAGAGACCCAGTACTTC.

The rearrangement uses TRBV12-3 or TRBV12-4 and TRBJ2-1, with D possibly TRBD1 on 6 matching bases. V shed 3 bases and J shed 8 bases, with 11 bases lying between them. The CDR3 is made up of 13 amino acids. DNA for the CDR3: TGTGCCAGCAGTTTTTACCCAGGGGATGAGCAGTTCTTC. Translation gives CASSFYPGDEQFF.